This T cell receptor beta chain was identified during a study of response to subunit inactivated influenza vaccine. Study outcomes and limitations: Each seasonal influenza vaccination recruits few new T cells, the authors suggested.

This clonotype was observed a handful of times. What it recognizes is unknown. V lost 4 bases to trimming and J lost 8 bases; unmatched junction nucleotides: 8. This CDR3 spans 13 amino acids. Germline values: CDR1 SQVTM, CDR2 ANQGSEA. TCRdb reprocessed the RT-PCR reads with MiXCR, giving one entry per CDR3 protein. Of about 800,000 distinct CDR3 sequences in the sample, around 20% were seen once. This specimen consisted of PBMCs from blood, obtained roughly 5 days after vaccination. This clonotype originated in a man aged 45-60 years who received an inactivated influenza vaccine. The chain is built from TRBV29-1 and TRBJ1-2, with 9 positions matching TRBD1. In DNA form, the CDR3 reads TGCAGCGTTGGGAGGGACAGGGCAGGAGGCTACACCTTC. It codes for CSVGRDRAGGYTF.